The entry below describes one T cell receptor beta chain. The junction and the germline gene differ at one end; a read error may be behind it. These data originate in a study of tumor and adjacent non-tumor tissue in lung cancer. At the level of the study: Aged roughly 31 to 80 years, patients included more than nine men and 4 or 5 women with stage I to III disease.

The CDR3 runs to 13 residues. CDR1 DFQATT and CDR2 SNEGSKA come from the germline V gene (reference sequence). This sample's RNA came from whole unsorted tissue. The library came from three nested PCR rounds adapted from ARM-PCR protocols. A single record per CDR3 protein comes from TCRdb applying MiXCR to the multiplex PCR reads. The data contain about 93,000 distinct CDR3 sequences, more than 60% of them singletons. The source material was lung tumor tissue. This sequence originates from a man in his 70s with non-small cell lung cancer. V and J are TRBV20-1 and TRBJ2-7, with D unresolved. CDR3 coding DNA: TGCAGTGCTGGACCACTTCTCTCCCACGAGCAGTACTTC. Translating it yields CSAGPLLSHEQYF.